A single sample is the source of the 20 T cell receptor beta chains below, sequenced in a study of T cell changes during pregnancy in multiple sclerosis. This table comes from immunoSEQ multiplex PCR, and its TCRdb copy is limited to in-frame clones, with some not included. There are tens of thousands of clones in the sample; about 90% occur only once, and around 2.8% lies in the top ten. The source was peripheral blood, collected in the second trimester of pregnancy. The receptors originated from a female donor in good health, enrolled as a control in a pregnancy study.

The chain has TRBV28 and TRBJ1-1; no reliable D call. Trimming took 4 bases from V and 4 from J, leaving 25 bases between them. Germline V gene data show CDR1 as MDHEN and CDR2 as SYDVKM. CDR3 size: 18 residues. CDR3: CASSYPLARNGLSTEAFF. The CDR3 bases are TGTGCCAGCAGTTACCCCCTGGCCCGCAACGGACTCTCCACTGAAGCTTTCTTT.

CDR3 residues: CASGLGQGAQETQYF. CDR3 coding DNA: TGTGCTAGTGGTTTGGGACAGGGGGCACAAGAGACCCAGTACTTC. This chain links TRBV12-5 with TRBJ2-5; TRBD1 agrees at 10 bases. CDR1 is LGHNT, CDR2 FRNRAP, per germline. J lost 2 bases, V lost 1 base, and 1 base had no gene match. This CDR3 region has 15 residues.

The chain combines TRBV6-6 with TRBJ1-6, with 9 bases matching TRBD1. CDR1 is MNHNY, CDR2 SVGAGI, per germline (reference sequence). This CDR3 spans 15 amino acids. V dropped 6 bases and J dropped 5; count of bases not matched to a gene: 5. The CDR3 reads CASSGTGRDNSPLHF. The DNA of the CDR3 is TGTGCCAGCAGCGGGACAGGGAGGGATAATTCACCCCTCCACTTT.

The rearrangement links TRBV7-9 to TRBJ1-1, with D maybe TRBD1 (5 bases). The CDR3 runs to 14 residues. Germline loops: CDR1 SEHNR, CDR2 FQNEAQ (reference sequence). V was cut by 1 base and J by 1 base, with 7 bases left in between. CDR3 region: CASSLGQGNTEAFF. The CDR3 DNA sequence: TGTGCCAGCAGCTTAGGCCAGGGGAACACTGAAGCTTTCTTT.

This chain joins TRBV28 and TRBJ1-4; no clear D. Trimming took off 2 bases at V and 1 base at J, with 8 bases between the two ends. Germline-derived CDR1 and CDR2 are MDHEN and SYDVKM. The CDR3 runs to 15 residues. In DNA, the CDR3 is TGTGCCAGCAGTTTAGGAGGAAAAACTAATGAAAAACTGTTTTTT. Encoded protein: CASSLGGKTNEKLFF.

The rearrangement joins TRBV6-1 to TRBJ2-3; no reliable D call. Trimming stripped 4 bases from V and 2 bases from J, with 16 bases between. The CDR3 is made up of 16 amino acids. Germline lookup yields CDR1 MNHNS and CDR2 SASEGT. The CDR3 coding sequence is TGTGCCAGCAGTGTAAACAGTTTTTTGTCCACAGATACGCAGTATTTT. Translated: CASSVNSFLSTDTQYF.

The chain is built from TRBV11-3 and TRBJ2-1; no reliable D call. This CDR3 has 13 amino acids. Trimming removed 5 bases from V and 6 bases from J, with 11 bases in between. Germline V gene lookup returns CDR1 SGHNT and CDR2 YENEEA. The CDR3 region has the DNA TGTGCCAGCAGCCCGAGCGTTGGCAATGAGCAGTTCTTC. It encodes CASSPSVGNEQFF.

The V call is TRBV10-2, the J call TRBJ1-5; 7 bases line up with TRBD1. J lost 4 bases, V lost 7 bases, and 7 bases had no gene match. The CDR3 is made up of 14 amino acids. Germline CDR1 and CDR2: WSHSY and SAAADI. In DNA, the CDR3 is TGCGCCAGCAAATCCGGGACAGCTAATCAGCCCCAGCATTTT. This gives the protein CASKSGTANQPQHF.

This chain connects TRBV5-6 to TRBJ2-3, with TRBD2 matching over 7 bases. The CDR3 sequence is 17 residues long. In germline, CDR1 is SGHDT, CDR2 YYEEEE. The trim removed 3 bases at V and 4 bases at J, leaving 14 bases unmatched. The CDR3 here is CASSWILRWEGPDTQYF. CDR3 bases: TGTGCCAGCAGCTGGATACTTAGATGGGAGGGGCCAGATACGCAGTATTTT.

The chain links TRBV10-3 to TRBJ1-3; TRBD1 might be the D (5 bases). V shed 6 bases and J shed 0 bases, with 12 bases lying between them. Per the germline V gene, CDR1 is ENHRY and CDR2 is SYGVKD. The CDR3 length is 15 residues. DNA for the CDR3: TGTGCCATCAGGGACACAGTATTCTCTGGAAACACCATATATTTT. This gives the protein CAIRDTVFSGNTIYF.

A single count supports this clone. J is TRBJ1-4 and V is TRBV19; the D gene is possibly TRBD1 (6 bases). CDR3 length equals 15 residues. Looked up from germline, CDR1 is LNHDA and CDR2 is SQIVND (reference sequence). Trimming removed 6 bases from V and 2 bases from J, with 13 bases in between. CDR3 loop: CASRPRQATNEKLFF. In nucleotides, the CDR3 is TGTGCCAGTAGACCCCGACAGGCGACTAATGAAAAACTGTTTTTT. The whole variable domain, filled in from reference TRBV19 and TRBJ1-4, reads DGGITQSPKYLFRKEGQNVTLSCEQNLNHDAMYWYRQDPGQGLRLIYYSQIVNDFQKGDIAEGYSVSREKKESFPLTVTSAQKNPTAFYLCASRPRQATNEKLFFGSGTQLSVL.

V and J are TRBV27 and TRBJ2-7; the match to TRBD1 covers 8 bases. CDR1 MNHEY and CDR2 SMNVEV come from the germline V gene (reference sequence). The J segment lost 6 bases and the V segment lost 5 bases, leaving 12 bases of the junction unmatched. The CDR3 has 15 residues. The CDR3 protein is CASSLRTGKESEQYF. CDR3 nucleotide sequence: TGTGCCAGCAGTCTCCGGACAGGGAAGGAAAGCGAGCAGTACTTC.

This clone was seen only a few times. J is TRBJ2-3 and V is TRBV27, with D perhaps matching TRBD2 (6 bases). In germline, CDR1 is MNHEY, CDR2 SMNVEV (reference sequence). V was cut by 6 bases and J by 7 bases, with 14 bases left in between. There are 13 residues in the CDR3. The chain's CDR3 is CASSRELGHTQYF. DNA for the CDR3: TGTGCCAGCAGCCGGGAGCTTGGACATACGCAGTATTTT.

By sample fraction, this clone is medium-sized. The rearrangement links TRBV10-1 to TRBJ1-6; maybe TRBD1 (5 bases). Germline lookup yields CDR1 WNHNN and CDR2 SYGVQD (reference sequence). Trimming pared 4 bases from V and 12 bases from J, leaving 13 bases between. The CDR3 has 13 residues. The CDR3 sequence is CASSGGPQEPLHF. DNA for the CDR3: TGCGCCAGCAGTGGGGGCCCCCAGGAACCCCTCCACTTT.

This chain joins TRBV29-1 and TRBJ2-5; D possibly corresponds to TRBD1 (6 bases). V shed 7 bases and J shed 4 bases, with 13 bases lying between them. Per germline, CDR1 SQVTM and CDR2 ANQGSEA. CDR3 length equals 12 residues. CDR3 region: CSAGTGTETQYF. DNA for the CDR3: TGCAGCGCGGGAACAGGGACAGAGACCCAGTACTTC.

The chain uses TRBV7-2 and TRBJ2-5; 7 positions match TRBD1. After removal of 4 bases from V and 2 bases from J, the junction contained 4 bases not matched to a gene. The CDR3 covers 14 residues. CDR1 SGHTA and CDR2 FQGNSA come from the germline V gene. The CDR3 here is CASSYDRVQETQYF. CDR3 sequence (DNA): TGTGCCAGCAGCTATGACAGGGTACAAGAGACCCAGTACTTC.

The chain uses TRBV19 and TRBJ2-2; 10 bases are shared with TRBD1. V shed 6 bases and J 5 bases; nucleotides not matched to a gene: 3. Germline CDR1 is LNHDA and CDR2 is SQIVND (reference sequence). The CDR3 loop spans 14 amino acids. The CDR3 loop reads CASRTGGATGELFF. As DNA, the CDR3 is TGTGCCAGTAGGACAGGGGGCGCGACCGGGGAGCTGTTTTTT. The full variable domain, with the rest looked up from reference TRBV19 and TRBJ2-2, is DGGITQSPKYLFRKEGQNVTLSCEQNLNHDAMYWYRQDPGQGLRLIYYSQIVNDFQKGDIAEGYSVSREKKESFPLTVTSAQKNPTAFYLCASRTGGATGELFFGEGSRLTVL.

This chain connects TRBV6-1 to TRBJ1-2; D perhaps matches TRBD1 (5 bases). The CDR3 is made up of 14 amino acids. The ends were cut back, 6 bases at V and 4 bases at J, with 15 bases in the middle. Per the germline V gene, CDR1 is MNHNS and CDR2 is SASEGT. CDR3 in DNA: TGTGCCAGCAGCGGCACCGGGACTATCTATGGCTACACCTTC. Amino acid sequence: CASSGTGTIYGYTF.

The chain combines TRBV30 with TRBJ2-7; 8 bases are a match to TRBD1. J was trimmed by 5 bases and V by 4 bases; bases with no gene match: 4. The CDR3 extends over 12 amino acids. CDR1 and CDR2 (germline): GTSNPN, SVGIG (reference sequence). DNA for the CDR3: TGTGCCTGGAACGACAGGGGCGACGAGCAGTACTTC. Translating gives CAWNDRGDEQYF.

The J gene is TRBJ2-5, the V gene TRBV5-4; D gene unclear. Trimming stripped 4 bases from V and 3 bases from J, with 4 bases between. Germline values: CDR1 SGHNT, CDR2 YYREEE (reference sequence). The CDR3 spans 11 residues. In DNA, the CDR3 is TGTGCCAGCAGCCAGAAAGAGACCCAGTACTTC. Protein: CASSQKETQYF. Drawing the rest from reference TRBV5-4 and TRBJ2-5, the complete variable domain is ETGVTQSPTHLIKTRGQQVTLRCSSQSGHNTVSWYQQALGQGPQFIFQYYREEENGRGNFPPRFSGLQFPNYSSELNVNALELDDSALYLCASSQKETQYFGPGTRLLVL.